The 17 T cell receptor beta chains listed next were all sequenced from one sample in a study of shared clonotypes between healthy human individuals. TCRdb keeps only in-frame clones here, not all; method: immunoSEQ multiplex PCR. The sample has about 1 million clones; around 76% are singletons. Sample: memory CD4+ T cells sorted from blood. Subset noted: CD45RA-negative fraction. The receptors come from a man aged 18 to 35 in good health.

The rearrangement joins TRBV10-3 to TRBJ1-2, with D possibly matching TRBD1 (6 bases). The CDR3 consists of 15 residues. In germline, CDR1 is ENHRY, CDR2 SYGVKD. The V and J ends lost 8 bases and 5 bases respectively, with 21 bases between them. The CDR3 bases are TGTGCCATCGATGGGGGGCAGGGACGGAATTATGGCTACACCTTC. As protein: CAIDGGQGRNYGYTF.

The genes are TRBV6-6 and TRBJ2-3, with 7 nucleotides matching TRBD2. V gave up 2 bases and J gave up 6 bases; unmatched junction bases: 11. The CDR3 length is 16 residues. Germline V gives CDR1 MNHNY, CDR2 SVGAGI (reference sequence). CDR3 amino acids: CASSYPVGTMGDTQYF. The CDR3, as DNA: TGTGCCAGCAGTTACCCGGTGGGGACTATGGGGGATACGCAGTATTTT.

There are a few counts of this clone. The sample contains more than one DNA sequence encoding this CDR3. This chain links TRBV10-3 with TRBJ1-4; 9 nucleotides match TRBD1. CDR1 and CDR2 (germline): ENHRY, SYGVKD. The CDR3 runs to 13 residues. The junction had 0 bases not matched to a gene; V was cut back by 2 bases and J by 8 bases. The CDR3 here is CAISEDRGEKLFF. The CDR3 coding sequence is TGTGCCATCAGTGAGGACAGGGGGGAAAAACTGTTTTTT.

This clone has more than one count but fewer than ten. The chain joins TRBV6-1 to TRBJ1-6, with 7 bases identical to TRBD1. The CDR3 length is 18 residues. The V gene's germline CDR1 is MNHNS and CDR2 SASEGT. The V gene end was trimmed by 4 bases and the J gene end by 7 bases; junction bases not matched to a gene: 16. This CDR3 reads CASSVDRRQGQLNSPLHF. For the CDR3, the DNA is TGTGCCAGCAGTGTGGACAGGCGGCAAGGGCAATTAAATTCACCCCTCCACTTT.

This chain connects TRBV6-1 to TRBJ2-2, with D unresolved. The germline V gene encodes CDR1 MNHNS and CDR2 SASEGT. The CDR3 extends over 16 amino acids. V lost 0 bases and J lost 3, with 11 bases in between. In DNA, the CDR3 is TGTGCCAGCAGTGAAGCGGCGTCAGCTTACACCGGGGAGCTGTTTTTT. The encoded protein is CASSEAASAYTGELFF.

The CDR3 sequence: CASKDGPPGSPQHF. For the CDR3, the DNA is TGTGCCAGTAAAGACGGGCCGCCCGGATCTCCCCAGCATTTT. The chain uses TRBV2 and TRBJ1-5; D remains unclear. Trimming removed 9 bases at V and 10 bases at J, with 22 bases between. This CDR3 contains 14 residues. Germline CDR1 and CDR2: SNHLY and FYNNEI.

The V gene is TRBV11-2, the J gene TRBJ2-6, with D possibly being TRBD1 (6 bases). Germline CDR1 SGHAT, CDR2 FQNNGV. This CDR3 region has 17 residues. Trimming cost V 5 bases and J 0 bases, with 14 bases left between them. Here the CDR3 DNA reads TGTGCCAGCAGCAAATTGACAGGTCCCTCTGGGGCCAACGTCCTGACTTTC. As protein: CASSKLTGPSGANVLTF.

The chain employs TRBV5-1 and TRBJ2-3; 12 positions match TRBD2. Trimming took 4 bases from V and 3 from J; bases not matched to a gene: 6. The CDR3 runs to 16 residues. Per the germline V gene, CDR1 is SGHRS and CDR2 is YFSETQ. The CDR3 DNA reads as TGCGCCAGCAGCCGATGGACTAGCGGGACTACAGATACGCAGTATTTT. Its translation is CASSRWTSGTTDTQYF.

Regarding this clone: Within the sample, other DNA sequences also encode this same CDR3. The CDR3 sequence is CASRRQGDTGELFF. The CDR3 DNA is TGTGCCAGCAGACGACAGGGAGACACCGGGGAGCTGTTTTTT. This chain joins TRBV6-1 and TRBJ2-2; 7 bases line up with TRBD1. The CDR3 extends over 14 amino acids. The junction had 4 bases not matched to a gene; V was cut back by 6 bases and J by 3 bases. Germline V gene sequence: CDR1 MNHNS, CDR2 SASEGT.

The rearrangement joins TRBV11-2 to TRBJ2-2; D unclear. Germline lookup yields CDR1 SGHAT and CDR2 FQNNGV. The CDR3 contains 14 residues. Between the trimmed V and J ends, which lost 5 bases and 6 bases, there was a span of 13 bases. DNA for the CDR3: TGTGCCAGCAGCAGAAGGAGCGATCCCGGGGAGCTGTTTTTT. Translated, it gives CASSRRSDPGELFF.

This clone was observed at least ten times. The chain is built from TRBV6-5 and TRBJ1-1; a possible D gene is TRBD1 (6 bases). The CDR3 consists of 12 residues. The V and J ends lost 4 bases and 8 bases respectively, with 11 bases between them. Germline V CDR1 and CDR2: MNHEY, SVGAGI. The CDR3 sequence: CASSFRGREAFF. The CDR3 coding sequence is TGTGCCAGCAGTTTCAGGGGTAGAGAAGCTTTCTTT.

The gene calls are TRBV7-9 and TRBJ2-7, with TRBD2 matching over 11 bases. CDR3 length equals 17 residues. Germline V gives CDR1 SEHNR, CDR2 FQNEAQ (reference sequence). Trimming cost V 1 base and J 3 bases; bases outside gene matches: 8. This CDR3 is CASSLEPLAGDIYEQYF. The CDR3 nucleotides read TGTGCCAGCAGCTTAGAACCACTAGCGGGGGATATCTACGAGCAGTACTTC. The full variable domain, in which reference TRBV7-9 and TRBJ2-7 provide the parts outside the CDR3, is DTGVSQNPRHKITKRGQNVTFRCDPISEHNRLYWYRQTLGQGPEFLTYFQNEAQLEKSRLLSDRFSAERPKGSFSTLEIQRTEQGDSAMYLCASSLEPLAGDIYEQYFGPGTRLTVT.

The CDR3: CASLTPSGRENIQYF. Written as DNA, the CDR3 is TGTGCCAGCTTAACTCCTAGCGGGAGGGAAAACATTCAGTACTTC. The chain couples TRBV6-1 to TRBJ2-4; 12 positions match TRBD2. Trimming removed 8 bases from V and 5 bases from J; junction bases left unmatched: 7. CDR1 and CDR2 from the germline V gene are MNHNS and SASEGT. The CDR3 extends over 15 amino acids.

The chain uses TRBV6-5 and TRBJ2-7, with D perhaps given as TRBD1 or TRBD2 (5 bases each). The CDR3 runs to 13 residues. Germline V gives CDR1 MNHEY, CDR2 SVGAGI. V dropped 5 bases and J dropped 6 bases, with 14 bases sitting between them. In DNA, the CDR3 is TGTGCCAGCAGTCGGGGCCTCTGGGTCGAGCAGTACTTC. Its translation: CASSRGLWVEQYF.

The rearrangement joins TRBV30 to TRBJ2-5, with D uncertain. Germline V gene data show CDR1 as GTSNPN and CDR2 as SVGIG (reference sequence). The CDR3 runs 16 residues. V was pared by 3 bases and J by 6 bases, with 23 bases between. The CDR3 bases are TGTGCCTGGAGCTTGCAGGACGGCCTGGCTTCGAAGACCCAGTACTTC. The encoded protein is CAWSLQDGLASKTQYF.

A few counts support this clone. In DNA form, the CDR3 reads TGTGCCAGCGCTTGGCAGGGCCAAAACGAGCAGTACTTC. This translates into CASAWQGQNEQYF. The rearrangement joins TRBV6-1 to TRBJ2-7, with D tentatively TRBD1 (5 bases). In germline, CDR1 is MNHNS, CDR2 SASEGT. The CDR3 covers 13 residues. V lost 8 bases and J lost 5, with 16 bases in between.

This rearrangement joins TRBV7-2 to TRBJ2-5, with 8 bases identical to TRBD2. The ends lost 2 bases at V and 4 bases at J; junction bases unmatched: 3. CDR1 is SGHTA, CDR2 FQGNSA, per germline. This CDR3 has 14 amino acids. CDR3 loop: CASSLSGGRETQYF. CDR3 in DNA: TGTGCCAGCAGCTTAAGCGGGGGTCGAGAGACCCAGTACTTC.